This entry is about one T cell receptor (beta chain). This clonotype came up once. No cognate antigen has been identified for it. No base-level quality is on record; no much larger clone is a single base apart. One read yields weak evidence. Library preparation employed 5' RACE. The reads were generated on an Illumina HiSeq 2500. A second PCR of roughly 7 to 11 cycles was run with a J-beta primer mix and a sample-barcoded 5' primer. Each TCR beta cDNA molecule received a unique molecular identifier from a template-switch 5' adaptor carrying 12 random nucleotides. Each sample yielded at least 2.5 million CDR3-containing paired-end reads. The Mint cDNA synthesis kit, primed by a TRBC-specific oligonucleotide, was used to synthesize first-strand cDNA from all RNA. Following uracil-DNA glycosylase treatment, a first 18-cycle PCR with universal primers M1SS and BC2_uni_R was performed on all cDNA. In the source study's methods: For normalization, 1 million high-quality reads were randomly selected from each sample, with every read carrying a distinct molecular identifier. Instead of being binned into consensus sequences, reads that shared molecular identifiers were thrown out. MiTCR, set to a Q25 quality threshold and the strictest error-elimination algorithm, was used for CDR3 identification, clonotype clustering and error correction. A nonparametric unseen species model using Euler transformation provided a lower-bound estimate of total TCR beta diversity. The public reads were run again by TCRdb, first through fastp at Q25 and then through MiXCR, and only productive beta chains were kept. Duplicate CDR3 protein sequences are folded into a single record with the most common DNA and genes. The V and J calls and clone size come from TCRdb's table, not from the authors' own analysis. Within this sample are hundreds of thousands of distinct CDR3 sequences, with around 20% of them counted one time only. The ten biggest clones cover 3.5% to 4% of the sample.

The V end gives up 7 bases and the J end 3 bases, leaving 8 bases in the junction not matched to a gene. From the cysteine up to the phenylalanine, the CDR3 has a length of 14 residues. Of all the DNA, just the CDR3 is kept, 42 bases in frame from base 1. This record belongs to a study of blood T cells in healthy people across ages (dated by TCRdb to about 2015). For the study in its entirety: In model experiments, roughly one uniquely barcoded TCR beta cDNA molecule per two T cells was captured by template switching. Age-related changes in TCR beta repertoire diversity were measured in the study by deep sequencing normalized with unique cDNA molecular identifiers. The donors were split into four age groups: young (average about 16 years), middle-aged (39), aged (approximately 60) and long-lived (approximately 89). Donors of different ages were randomly distributed across sequencing lanes to avoid experimental bias. For two donors (one aged 18 to 29 and one aged 80 or older), the study analyzed two additional independent replicas of 1 million unique cDNA reads from the same blood draw.

The investigation overall reported the following: Because donor CMV infection status was unknown, age-related changes in expanded clonotypes were potentially confounded. The long-lived group showed more naive CD4+ T cells, fewer expanded clones and increased TCR diversity than the aged group, suggesting age selection. Since profiling was done on bulk unsorted PBMCs, naive and antigen-experienced compartments could not be conclusively compared. Observed TCR beta diversity per million T cells fell roughly linearly with age, and a significant reduction was already apparent by age roughly 40. Observed TCR beta diversity correlated strongly with the percentage of naive T cells measured by flow cytometry. Estimates of total diversity based on one million sequenced T cells were regarded as lower bounds and as underestimates.

Systemically healthy Caucasian individuals from Russia, 39 in total and aged roughly 6 to 100 years, were included as donors. Each donor gave about 9.8 milliliters of peripheral blood, drawn into EDTA-treated Vacutainer tubes. Ficoll-Paque density-gradient centrifugation was used to isolate PBMCs, with at least 6.5 million obtained per sample. Total RNA, at least 6 micrograms per sample, was extracted from PBMCs with Trizol reagent. For every donor, an aliquot of PBMCs went through flow cytometry to measure the percentages of naive CD45RAhigh/CD27high T cells. The sequence links TRBV12-3 or TRBV12-4 to TRBJ2-5, with TRBD1 identical over 7 junction bases. This TCR came from a man in his 70s in good health. Material for sequencing was blood. The CDR3 protein: CASTFGTAKETQYF. The DNA reads TGTGCCAGCACCTTCGGGACAGCAAAAGAGACCCAGTACTTC.